This T cell receptor (beta chain) was sequenced for a study of blood T cell repertoires in COVID-19. Whole-study context: From the United States, Italy and Spain came samples of acute and convalescent COVID-19. The cDNA or gDNA used as material had been derived from T cells, B-cell-depleted T cells, or PBMCs.

Per the original data handling: Estimation of nucleated cell counts relied on the amplification of reference gene primers. Measured with immunoSEQ multiplex PCR; TCRdb has only the in-frame clones, and not every one. That table gives V, J and clone size, and the DNA gave D and trimming. The sample consists of approximately 210,000 clones, roughly 84% of them appearing once. The germline V gene has CDR1 SGHVS and CDR2 FNYEAQ. Trimming stripped 4 bases from V and 0 bases from J, with 16 bases between. This CDR3 has 16 residues. The rearrangement links TRBV7-6 to TRBJ2-7, with D possibly matching TRBD1 (6 bases). This TCR derives from a man younger than 45 with active or convalescent COVID-19. The specimen sequenced was peripheral blood. The CDR3 DNA reads TGTGCCAGCAGCTCGTTAACAGGGCCAAACTCCTACGAGCAGTACTTC. This codes for CASSSLTGPNSYEQYF.